A single sample gave rise to the 4 T cell receptor beta chains below, sequenced in a study of cytomegalovirus exposure and HLA in healthy donors. The PCR made use of 60 Vbeta and 13 Jbeta primers. The table came from immunoSEQ multiplex PCR; TCRdb's copy has only in-frame clones and leaves some out. The table lists some 150,000 clones, 75% to 90% of them singletons. Input material: PBMCs. Every receptor here comes from a woman aged 18-29 years in good health and CMV-seronegative.

As to this clone: The junction differs from germline at one of its ends, possibly a read error. The chain couples TRBV7-9 to TRBJ2-3; TRBD2 agrees at 7 bases. This CDR3 has 16 amino acids. Germline values: CDR1 SEHNR, CDR2 FQNEAQ (reference sequence). CDR3 coding DNA: TGTTCCAGCAGCTTCAGCGGGGTTCCTAGCACAGATACGCAGTATTTT. Translation gives CSSSFSGVPSTDTQYF.

This clone was observed a single time. The chain employs TRBV4-1 and TRBJ2-2, with D perhaps TRBD2 (7 bases). Germline V lookup: CDR1 MGHRA, CDR2 YSYEKL. CDR3 length: 19 amino acids. Between the trimmed V and J ends, which lost 0 bases and 3 bases, there was a span of 20 bases. The CDR3 loop reads CASSQEGGASVRDTGELFF. CDR3 coding DNA: TGCGCCAGCAGCCAAGAGGGGGGGGCCTCGGTCCGGGACACCGGGGAGCTGTTTTTT.

This clone was recorded a few times. The chain recombines TRBV6-1 with TRBJ1-5; a weak D match, TRBD1 (6 bases). Between the trimmed V and J ends, which lost 6 bases and 4 bases, there was a span of 13 bases. The CDR3 runs to 14 residues. Germline V gene sequence: CDR1 MNHNS, CDR2 SASEGT. CDR3 region: CASSQGTGNQPQHF. The CDR3 DNA is TGTGCCAGCAGCCAAGGAACAGGGAATCAGCCCCAGCATTTT.

The chain links TRBV5-6 to TRBJ2-1; 8 bases are shared with TRBD2. Germline lookup yields CDR1 SGHDT and CDR2 YYEEEE. Trimming removed 4 bases from V and 8 bases from J; junction bases left unmatched: 20. The CDR3 sequence is 18 residues long. The CDR3 reads CASSLRGLGRGVRDEQFF. For the CDR3, the DNA is TGTGCCAGCAGCCTAAGGGGACTAGGAAGGGGGGTGAGGGATGAGCAGTTCTTC.